This entry describes one TCR beta chain. The antigen remains unidentified. Trimming removed 3 bases from V and 8 bases from J, with 5 bases in between. Per the germline V gene, CDR1 is DFQATT and CDR2 is SNEGSKA (reference sequence). The CDR3 contains 10 residues. RNA, once extracted, was reverse transcribed into cDNA for use as the sequencing template. Assay: immunoSEQ multiplex PCR; the TCRdb copy retains only in-frame clones and omits some. The table lists over 200,000 clones, approximately 52% of them singletons. This sample is part of a study of CD8+ T cells in alopecia areata. Study findings and constraints: In lesional scalp, particularly from alopecia totalis/universalis, clonality was higher than in normal scalp.

The clonotype originates from a human donor with alopecia areata. The sample consisted of CD4+ T cells sorted from blood, taken at week 0. The chain has TRBV20-1 and TRBJ2-1, with no clear D. DNA for the CDR3: TGCAGTGCTAGGGGCGATGAGCAGTTCTTC. This sequence encodes CSARGDEQFF.